The 10 T cell receptor beta chains below come from one sample, sequenced in a study of T cell repertoires in cytomegalovirus infection. Antigens of these TCRs are unknown. TCRdb fed the reads into MiXCR, producing one record per CDR3 protein. The profile shows about 83,000 distinct CDR3 sequences, more than 40% of them singletons. The sequencing here drew on CD8+ T cells from cultured PBMCs, taken from culture after CMV antigen stimulation. These TCRs come from a human donor in good health (CMV status not recorded). Some clones in this sample may be carry-over from other donors' samples.

This clonotype has more than one count but fewer than ten. The rearrangement joins TRBV7-3 to TRBJ2-1; 12 bases align to TRBD2. V was clipped by 5 bases and J by 0 bases; unmatched bases: 11. CDR1 is SGHTA, CDR2 FQGTGA, per germline. The CDR3 is 19 residues long. Here the CDR3 reads CASSPRPTSGGFSYNEQFF. CDR3 sequence (DNA): TGTGCCAGCAGCCCCCGCCCGACTAGCGGGGGTTTCTCCTACAATGAGCAGTTCTTC. Drawing the rest from reference TRBV7-3 and TRBJ2-1, the complete variable domain is GAGVSQTPSNKVTEKGKYVELRCDPISGHTALYWYRQSLGQGPEFLIYFQGTGAADDSGLPNDRFFAVRPEGSVSTLKIQRTERGDSAVYLCASSPRPTSGGFSYNEQFFGPGTRLTVL.

This clonotype was observed a handful of times. The chain links TRBV7-3 to TRBJ2-1, with 14 positions matching TRBD2. Germline V gene lookup returns CDR1 SGHTA and CDR2 FQGTGA. The CDR3 length is 17 residues. V lost 5 bases, J lost 5 bases, and 8 bases stayed unmatched. CDR3 in DNA: TGTGCCAGCAGCCCCGGGACTAGCGGGAGTAGCAACAATGAGCAGTTCTTC. Protein sequence: CASSPGTSGSSNNEQFF.

The chain employs TRBV9 and TRBJ1-2, with a possible D match to TRBD1 (6 bases). Trimming took off 4 bases at V and 0 bases at J, with 16 bases between the two ends. The germline CDR1 and CDR2 sequences are SGDLS and YYNGEE. The CDR3 consists of 16 residues. CDR3 sequence (DNA): TGTGCCAGCAGCCGCAATCGACAGGAACCTAACTATGGCTACACCTTC. Translating gives CASSRNRQEPNYGYTF.

This clonotype has more than one count but fewer than ten. The chain has TRBV7-3 and TRBJ2-5, with 8 bases fitting TRBD2. Looked up from germline, CDR1 is SGHTA and CDR2 is FQGTGA. The CDR3 is 15 residues long. Trimming took 1 base from V and 1 from J; bases not matched to a gene: 2. CDR3 coding DNA: TGTGCCAGCAGCTTAAGCGGGAGGACCCAAGAGACCCAGTACTTC. Encoded protein: CASSLSGRTQETQYF. Using reference TRBV7-3 and TRBJ2-5 for the parts outside the CDR3, the full variable domain is GAGVSQTPSNKVTEKGKYVELRCDPISGHTALYWYRQSLGQGPEFLIYFQGTGAADDSGLPNDRFFAVRPEGSVSTLKIQRTERGDSAVYLCASSLSGRTQETQYFGPGTRLLVL.

The V call is TRBV12-3 or TRBV12-4, the J call TRBJ2-7, with D possibly being TRBD2 (6 bases). The CDR3 sequence is 16 residues long. Trimming took off 1 base at V and 3 bases at J, with 16 bases between the two ends. For the CDR3, the DNA is TGTGCCAGCAGTTTAGGTATGGGGGGATGGGGCTACGAGCAGTACTTC. Protein sequence: CASSLGMGGWGYEQYF.

This clonotype was detected a few times. The rearrangement links TRBV27 to TRBJ2-5; D gene uncertain. In germline, CDR1 is MNHEY, CDR2 SMNVEV (reference sequence). The CDR3 is made up of 13 amino acids. The V gene lost 3 bases and the J gene lost 4 bases, with 9 bases spanning the gap. This chain's CDR3 is CASSLVSLETQYF. CDR3 nucleotide sequence: TGTGCCAGCAGTTTGGTTTCTCTAGAGACCCAGTACTTC.

J is TRBJ1-2 and V is TRBV4-1; perhaps TRBD1 as D (5 bases). The CDR3 has 14 residues. Germline V lookup: CDR1 MGHRA, CDR2 YSYEKL. V was clipped by 0 bases and J by 5 bases, with 10 bases between them. CDR3 in amino acids: CASSQDWQGYGYTF. The CDR3 region has the DNA TGCGCCAGCAGCCAAGATTGGCAGGGTTATGGCTACACCTTC.

The gene calls are TRBV5-6 and TRBJ2-7; weak D call: TRBD2 (5 bases). Trimming pared 0 bases from V and 0 bases from J, leaving 16 bases between. This CDR3 has 17 amino acids. The germline CDR1 and CDR2 sequences are SGHDT and YYEEEE. The CDR3 nucleotides are TGTGCCAGCAGCTTGGGTCGAGGCGGGCTATCCTCCTACGAGCAGTACTTC. It yields the protein CASSLGRGGLSSYEQYF. Using reference TRBV5-6 and TRBJ2-7 for the parts outside the CDR3, the full variable domain is DAGVTQSPTHLIKTRGQQVTLRCSPKSGHDTVSWYQQALGQGPQFIFQYYEEEERQRGNFPDRFSGHQFPNYSSELNVNALLLGDSALYLCASSLGRGGLSSYEQYFGPGTRLTVT.

The chain has TRBV19 and TRBJ1-1; D perhaps matches TRBD1 (5 bases). Germline V gives CDR1 LNHDA, CDR2 SQIVND (reference sequence). Trimming pared 6 bases from V and 3 bases from J, leaving 14 bases between. The CDR3 extends over 14 amino acids. This CDR3 is CASRLGERDTEAFF. CDR3 nucleotide sequence: TGTGCCAGTAGATTAGGGGAAAGGGACACTGAAGCTTTCTTT.

The chain joins TRBV19 to TRBJ2-4, with 7 bases that match TRBD1. The CDR3 spans 17 residues. Germline CDR1 LNHDA, CDR2 SQIVND (reference sequence). The trim removed 3 bases at V and 0 bases at J, leaving 8 bases unmatched. CDR3 DNA: TGTGCCAGTAGTATGAAGGGGGCATATCTAGCCAAAAACATTCAGTACTTC. Protein product: CASSMKGAYLAKNIQYF.